One and the same sample provided the 9 T cell receptor beta chains below, sequenced in a study of graft-versus-host responses after intestinal transplantation. Their specific antigens are unknown. The repertoire was sequenced with immunoSEQ multiplex PCR; TCRdb's copy has only in-frame clones and lacks some. The table shows approximately 60,000 clones, with more than 85% occurring only once. The source material was unstimulated CD8+ T cells sorted from spleen or lymph node cells, sampled before transplant. All receptors come from a human donor who was the organ donor for an intestinal transplant.

The chain couples TRBV11-2 to TRBJ1-2; TRBD1 aligns across 9 bases. CDR1 is SGHAT and CDR2 is FQNNGV in the germline V gene. CDR3 length: 16 residues. V shed 1 base, J shed 8 bases, and the junction held 11 bases outside the gene matches. The CDR3 spells CASSLGQTGGLSGYTF. The CDR3 nucleotides read TGTGCCAGCAGCTTAGGGCAGACAGGGGGTCTCAGCGGCTACACCTTC.

V is TRBV4-1 and J is TRBJ2-5, with D possibly TRBD2 on 6 matching bases. The CDR3 runs 13 residues. Trimming took 3 bases from V and 2 from J, leaving 7 bases between them. Germline V gene sequence: CDR1 MGHRA, CDR2 YSYEKL. CDR3: CASSQGRQETQYF. CDR3 nucleotide sequence: TGCGCCAGCAGCCAGGGGAGGCAAGAGACCCAGTACTTC.

This CDR3 is CASSFERLAYFNEQFF. DNA for the CDR3: TGTGCCAGCAGTTTTGAAAGACTAGCGTACTTCAATGAGCAGTTCTTC. The V and J genes are TRBV28 and TRBJ2-1, with TRBD2 matching 8 bases. Germline V gene sequence: CDR1 MDHEN, CDR2 SYDVKM. Trimming at V came to 3 bases and at J to 6 bases, leaving 10 bases not matched to a gene. The CDR3 consists of 16 residues.

This clone was seen more than once but under ten times. This chain joins TRBV7-9 and TRBJ2-7, with 14 positions matching TRBD2. Trimming cost V 4 bases and J 3 bases; bases outside gene matches: 5. The CDR3 is 16 residues long. Germline CDR1 reads SEHNR; CDR2 reads FQNEAQ (reference sequence). CDR3 nucleotides: TGTGCCAGCAGCTCGACTAGCGGGAGGGATATCTACGAGCAGTACTTC. This translates into CASSSTSGRDIYEQYF. Full variable domain (missing parts from reference TRBV7-9 and TRBJ2-7): DTGVSQNPRHKITKRGQNVTFRCDPISEHNRLYWYRQTLGQGPEFLTYFQNEAQLEKSRLLSDRFSAERPKGSFSTLEIQRTEQGDSAMYLCASSSTSGRDIYEQYFGPGTRLTVT.

The rearrangement joins TRBV6-5 to TRBJ1-5, with TRBD1 matching 7 bases. The CDR3 has 14 amino acids. Germline assignment: CDR1 MNHEY and CDR2 SVGAGI. Unmatched junction bases numbered 2, after V lost 6 bases and J lost 0 bases. In nucleotides, the CDR3 is TGTGCCAGCAGAGGACAGGATAGCAATCAGCCCCAGCATTTT. It codes for CASRGQDSNQPQHF.

The rearrangement joins TRBV7-8 to TRBJ1-1, with D hard to call. V lost 5 bases, J lost 6 bases, and 13 bases lay in between. From germline, CDR1 is SGHVS and CDR2 FQNEAQ. This CDR3 region has 13 residues. CDR3 bases: TGTGCCAGCAGCCCCAGGTCGGTGGCTGAAGCTTTCTTT. It translates to CASSPRSVAEAFF.

The chain recombines TRBV27 with TRBJ2-3; the D gene is possibly TRBD2 (6 bases). V was clipped by 0 bases and J by 6 bases, with 10 bases between them. The CDR3 contains 14 residues. The germline CDR1 and CDR2 sequences are MNHEY and SMNVEV (reference sequence). In DNA, the CDR3 is TGTGCCAGCAGTTTATCGAGGGACTGGGATACGCAGTATTTT. Its translation: CASSLSRDWDTQYF.

The chain joins TRBV27 to TRBJ1-5; possible D gene TRBD1, 6 bases. The CDR3 runs to 15 residues. Trimming took 5 bases from V and 2 from J, leaving 13 bases between them. Germline V gene lookup returns CDR1 MNHEY and CDR2 SMNVEV (reference sequence). The CDR3 sequence: CASSLQGYGNQPQHF. The DNA for the CDR3 is TGTGCCAGCAGTCTCCAGGGGTATGGCAATCAGCCCCAGCATTTT.

The chain employs TRBV6-4 and TRBJ2-1; 13 positions agree with TRBD2. Germline values: CDR1 MRHNA, CDR2 SNTAGT. CDR3 length equals 22 residues. Trimming cost V 0 bases and J 5 bases; bases outside gene matches: 19. CDR3 nucleotide sequence: TGTGCCAGCAGTGACTCTAGGTGGACTAGCGGGAGCATGGCATTGGGTGACAATGAGCAGTTCTTC. Its protein is CASSDSRWTSGSMALGDNEQFF.